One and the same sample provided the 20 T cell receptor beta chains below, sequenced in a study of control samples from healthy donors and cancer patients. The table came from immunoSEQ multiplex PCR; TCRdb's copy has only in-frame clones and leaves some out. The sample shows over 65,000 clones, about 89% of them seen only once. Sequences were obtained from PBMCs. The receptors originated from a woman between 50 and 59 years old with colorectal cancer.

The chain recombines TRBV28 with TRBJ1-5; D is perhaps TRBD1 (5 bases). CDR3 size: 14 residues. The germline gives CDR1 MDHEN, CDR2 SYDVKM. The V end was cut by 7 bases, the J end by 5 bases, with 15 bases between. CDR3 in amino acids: CASILAGGYQPQHF. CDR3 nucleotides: TGTGCCAGCATCCTGGCGGGGGGATATCAGCCCCAGCATTTT.

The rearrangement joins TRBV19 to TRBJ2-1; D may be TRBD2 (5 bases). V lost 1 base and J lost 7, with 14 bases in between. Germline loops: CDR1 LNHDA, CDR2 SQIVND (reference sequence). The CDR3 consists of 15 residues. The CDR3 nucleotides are TGTGCCAGTAGTATAGCCCGGGGTGATAGGAATGAGCAGTTCTTC. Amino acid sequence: CASSIARGDRNEQFF. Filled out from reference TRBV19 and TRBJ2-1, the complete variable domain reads DGGITQSPKYLFRKEGQNVTLSCEQNLNHDAMYWYRQDPGQGLRLIYYSQIVNDFQKGDIAEGYSVSREKKESFPLTVTSAQKNPTAFYLCASSIARGDRNEQFFGPGTRLTVL.

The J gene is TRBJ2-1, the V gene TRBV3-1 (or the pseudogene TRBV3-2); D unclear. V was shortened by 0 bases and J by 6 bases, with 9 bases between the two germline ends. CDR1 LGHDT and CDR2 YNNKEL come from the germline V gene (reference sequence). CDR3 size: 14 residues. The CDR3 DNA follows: TGTGCCAGCAGCCAAGACGCTCTGGCCAATGAGCAGTTCTTC. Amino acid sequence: CASSQDALANEQFF.

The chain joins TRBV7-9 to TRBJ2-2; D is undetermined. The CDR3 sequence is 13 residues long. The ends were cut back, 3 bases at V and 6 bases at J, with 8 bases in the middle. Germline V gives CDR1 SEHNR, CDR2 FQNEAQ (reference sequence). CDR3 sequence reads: CASSFGGSGELFF. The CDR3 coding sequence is TGTGCCAGCAGCTTCGGTGGGTCCGGGGAGCTGTTTTTT. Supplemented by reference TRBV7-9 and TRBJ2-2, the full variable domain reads DTGVSQNPRHKITKRGQNVTFRCDPISEHNRLYWYRQTLGQGPEFLTYFQNEAQLEKSRLLSDRFSAERPKGSFSTLEIQRTEQGDSAMYLCASSFGGSGELFFGEGSRLTVL.

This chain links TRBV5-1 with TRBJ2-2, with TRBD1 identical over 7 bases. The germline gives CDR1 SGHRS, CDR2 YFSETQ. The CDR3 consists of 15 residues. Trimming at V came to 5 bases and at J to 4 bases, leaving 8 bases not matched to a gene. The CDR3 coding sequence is TGCGCCAGCAGTCCCGGGACAGAACCCACCGGGGAGCTGTTTTTT. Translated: CASSPGTEPTGELFF.

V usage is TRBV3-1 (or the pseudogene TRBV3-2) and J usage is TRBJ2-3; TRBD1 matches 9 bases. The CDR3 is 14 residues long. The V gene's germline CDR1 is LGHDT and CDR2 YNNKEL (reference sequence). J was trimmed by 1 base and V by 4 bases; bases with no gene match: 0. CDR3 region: CASSRTGGTDTQYF. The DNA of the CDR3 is TGTGCCAGCAGCCGGACAGGGGGCACAGATACGCAGTATTTT.

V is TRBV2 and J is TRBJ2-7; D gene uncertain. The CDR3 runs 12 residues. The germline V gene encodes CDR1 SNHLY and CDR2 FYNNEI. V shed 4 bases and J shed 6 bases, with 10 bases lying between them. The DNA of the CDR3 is TGTGCCAGCAGTGTCGTGGGTGGCGAGCAGTACGTC. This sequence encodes CASSVVGGEQYV.

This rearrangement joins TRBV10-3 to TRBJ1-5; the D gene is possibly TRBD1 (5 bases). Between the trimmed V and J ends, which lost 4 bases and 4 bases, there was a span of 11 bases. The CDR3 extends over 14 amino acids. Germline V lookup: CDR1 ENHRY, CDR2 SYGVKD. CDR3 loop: CAISAVGQNQPQHF. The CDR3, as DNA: TGTGCCATCAGTGCCGTGGGGCAGAATCAGCCCCAGCATTTT.

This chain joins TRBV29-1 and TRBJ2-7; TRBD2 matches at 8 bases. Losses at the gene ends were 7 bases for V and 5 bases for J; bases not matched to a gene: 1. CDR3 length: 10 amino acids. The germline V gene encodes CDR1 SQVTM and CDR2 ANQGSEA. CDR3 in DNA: TGCAGCGACGGGGGGGACGAGCAGTACGTC. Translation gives CSDGGDEQYV.

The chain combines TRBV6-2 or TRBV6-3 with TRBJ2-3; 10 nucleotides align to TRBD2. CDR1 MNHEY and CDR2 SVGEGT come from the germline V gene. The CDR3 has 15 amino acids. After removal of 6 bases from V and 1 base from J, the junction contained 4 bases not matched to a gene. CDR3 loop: CASSPGLAGTDTQYF. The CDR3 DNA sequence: TGTGCCAGCAGCCCTGGACTAGCGGGCACAGATACGCAGTATTTT.

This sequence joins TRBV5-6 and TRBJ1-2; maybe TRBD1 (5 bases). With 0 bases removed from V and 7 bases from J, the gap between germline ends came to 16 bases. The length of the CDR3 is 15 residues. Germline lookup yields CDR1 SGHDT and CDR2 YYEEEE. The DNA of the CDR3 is TGTGCCAGCAGCTTGGATATGCAGGGACGGGTTGGCTACACCTTC. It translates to CASSLDMQGRVGYTF.

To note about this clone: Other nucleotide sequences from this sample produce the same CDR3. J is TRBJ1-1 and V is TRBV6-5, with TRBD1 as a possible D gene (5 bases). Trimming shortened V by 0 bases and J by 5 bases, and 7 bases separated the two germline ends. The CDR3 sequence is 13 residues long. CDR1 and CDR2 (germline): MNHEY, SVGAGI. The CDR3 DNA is TGTGCCAGCAGTTACTCGGGGGGGACTGAAGCTTTCTTT. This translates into CASSYSGGTEAFF.

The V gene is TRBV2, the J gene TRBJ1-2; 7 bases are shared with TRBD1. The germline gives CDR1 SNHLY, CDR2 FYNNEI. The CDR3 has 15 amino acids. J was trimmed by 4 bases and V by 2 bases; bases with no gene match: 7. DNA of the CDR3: TGTGCCAGCAGTGAAACCTCGGGGACAGTCTATGGCTACACCTTC. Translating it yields CASSETSGTVYGYTF. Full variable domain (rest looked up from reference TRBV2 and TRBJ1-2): EPEVTQTPSHQVTQMGQEVILRCVPISNHLYFYWYRQILGQKVEFLVSFYNNEISEKSEIFDDQFSVERPDGSNFTLKIRSTKLEDSAMYFCASSETSGTVYGYTFGSGTRLTVV.

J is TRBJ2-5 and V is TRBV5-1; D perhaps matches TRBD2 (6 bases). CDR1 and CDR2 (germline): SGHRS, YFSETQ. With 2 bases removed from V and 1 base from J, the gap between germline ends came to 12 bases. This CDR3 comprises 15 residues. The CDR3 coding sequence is TGCGCCAGCAGCTTAATTGGGGAGGTCCAAGAGACCCAGTACTTC. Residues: CASSLIGEVQETQYF. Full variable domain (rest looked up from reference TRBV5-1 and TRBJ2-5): KAGVTQTPRYLIKTRGQQVTLSCSPISGHRSVSWYQQTPGQGLQFLFEYFSETQRNKGNFPGRFSGRQFSNSRSEMNVSTLELGDSALYLCASSLIGEVQETQYFGPGTRLLVL.

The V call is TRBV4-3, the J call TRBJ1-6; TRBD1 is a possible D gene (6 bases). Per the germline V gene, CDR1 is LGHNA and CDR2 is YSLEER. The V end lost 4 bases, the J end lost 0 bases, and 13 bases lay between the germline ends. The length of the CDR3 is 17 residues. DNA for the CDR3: TGCGCCAGCAGCCTTAGGGGGGATAGCTCCTATAATTCACCCCTCCACTTT. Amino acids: CASSLRGDSSYNSPLHF.

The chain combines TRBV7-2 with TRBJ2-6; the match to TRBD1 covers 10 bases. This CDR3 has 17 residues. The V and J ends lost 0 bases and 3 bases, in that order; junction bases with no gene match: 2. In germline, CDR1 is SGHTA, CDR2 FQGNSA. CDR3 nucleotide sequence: TGTGCCAGCAGCTTAGCCGGGACAGGGGTTGGGGCCAACGTCCTGACTTTC. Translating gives CASSLAGTGVGANVLTF.

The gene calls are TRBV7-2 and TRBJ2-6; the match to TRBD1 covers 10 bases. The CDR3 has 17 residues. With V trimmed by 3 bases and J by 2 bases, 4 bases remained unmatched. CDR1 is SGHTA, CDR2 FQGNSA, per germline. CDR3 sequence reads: CASSFRGTGAGANVLTF. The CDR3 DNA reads TGTGCCAGCAGCTTCAGGGGGACAGGGGCTGGGGCCAACGTCCTGACTTTC. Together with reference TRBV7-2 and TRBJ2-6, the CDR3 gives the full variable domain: GAGVSQSPSNKVTEKGKDVELRCDPISGHTALYWYRQSLGQGLEFLIYFQGNSAPDKSGLPSDRFSAERTGGSVSTLTIQRTQQEDSAVYLCASSFRGTGAGANVLTFGAGSRLTVL.

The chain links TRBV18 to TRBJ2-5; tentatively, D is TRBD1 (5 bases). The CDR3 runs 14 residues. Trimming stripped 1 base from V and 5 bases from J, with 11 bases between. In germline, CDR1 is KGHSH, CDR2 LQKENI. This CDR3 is CASSPLSGFETQYF. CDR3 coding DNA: TGTGCCAGCTCACCACTCTCAGGGTTTGAGACCCAGTACTTC.

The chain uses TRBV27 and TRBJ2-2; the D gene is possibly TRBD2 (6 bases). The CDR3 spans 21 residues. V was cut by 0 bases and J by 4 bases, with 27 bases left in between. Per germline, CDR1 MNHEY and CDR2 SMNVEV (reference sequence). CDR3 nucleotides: TGTGCCAGCAGTTTATCGGGGGGTGCGGGACGGAAGTTCCCCGTCACCGGGGAGCTGTTTTTT. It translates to CASSLSGGAGRKFPVTGELFF.

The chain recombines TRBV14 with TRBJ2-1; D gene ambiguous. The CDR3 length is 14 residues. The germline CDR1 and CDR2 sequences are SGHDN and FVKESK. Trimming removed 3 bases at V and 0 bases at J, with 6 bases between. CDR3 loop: CASSHGSSYNEQFF. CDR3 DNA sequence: TGTGCCAGCAGCCACGGATCCTCCTACAATGAGCAGTTCTTC.